These 2 T cell receptor beta chains came from one sample sequenced in a study of Ad26.COV2.S vaccination and SARS-CoV-2 variants. Data came from immunoSEQ multiplex PCR; TCRdb stores just in-frame clones and leaves some out. Of around 370,000 clones in the sample, roughly nine tenths were seen once. Source: peripheral blood, taken after recovery from COVID-19. The receptors originated from a human donor who had recovered from COVID-19.

The V call is TRBV5-5, the J call TRBJ1-2; D is undetermined. CDR3 size: 16 residues. V lost 0 bases and J lost 2, with 14 bases in between. The V gene's germline CDR1 is SGHKS and CDR2 YYEKEE (reference sequence). The CDR3 loop is CASSLGDAADNYGYTF. CDR3 nucleotides: TGTGCCAGCAGCTTGGGGGATGCGGCAGACAACTATGGCTACACCTTC.

This clone showed up just once. The chain carries TRBV10-2 and TRBJ2-1; 11 bases align to TRBD1. After removal of 8 bases from V and 3 bases from J, the junction contained 9 bases not matched to a gene. The CDR3 runs to 16 residues. Germline-derived CDR1 and CDR2 are WSHSY and SAAADI. The CDR3 protein is CASGTGGSRDYNEQFF. DNA of the CDR3: TGCGCCAGCGGGACAGGGGGATCGCGCGACTACAATGAGCAGTTCTTC.